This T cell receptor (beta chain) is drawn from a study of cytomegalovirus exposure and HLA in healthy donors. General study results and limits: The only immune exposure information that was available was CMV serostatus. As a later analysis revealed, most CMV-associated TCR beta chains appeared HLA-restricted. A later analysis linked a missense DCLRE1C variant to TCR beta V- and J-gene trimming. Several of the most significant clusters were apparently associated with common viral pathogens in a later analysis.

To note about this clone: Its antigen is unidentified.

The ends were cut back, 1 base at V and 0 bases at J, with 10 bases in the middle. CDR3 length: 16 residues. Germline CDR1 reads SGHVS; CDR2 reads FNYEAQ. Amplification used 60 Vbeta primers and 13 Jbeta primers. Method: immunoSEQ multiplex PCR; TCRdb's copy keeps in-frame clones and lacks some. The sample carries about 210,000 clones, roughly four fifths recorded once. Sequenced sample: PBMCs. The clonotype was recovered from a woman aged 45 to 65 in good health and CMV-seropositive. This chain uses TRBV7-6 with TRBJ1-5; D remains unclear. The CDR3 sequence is CASSLGAGYSNQPQHF. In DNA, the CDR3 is TGTGCCAGCAGCTTAGGAGCAGGCTATAGCAATCAGCCCCAGCATTTT.